This TCR beta chain was sequenced for a study of T cells in Graves' hyperthyroidism and ophthalmopathy (dated by TCRdb to about 2019). Some background on the complete study: Peripheral blood was collected at initial diagnosis, before any treatment. Once sampling was done, hyperthyroidism patients were given methimazole at a starting dose of 30 mg daily, whereas ophthalmopathy patients were given high-dose intravenous methylprednisolone. The paper reports TCR Vbeta CDR3 sequencing of approximately 140 peripheral blood samples: 40 to 45 ophthalmopathy, under 85 hyperthyroidism and around 17 progressor patients. In several Graves' hyperthyroidism patients, the study also compared T-cell repertoires from thyroid tissue with T-cell repertoires from blood. Prospective prediction of ophthalmopathy was tested in an independent validation cohort of under 20 hyperthyroidism patients and 17 patients who later progressed to ophthalmopathy. TCR V-J signatures able to tell the groups apart were searched for in a discovery cohort of more than 90 patients, of whom more than 40 had Graves' ophthalmopathy and 57 had stable Graves' hyperthyroidism. For training and testing, the 80 to 100 patients in the discovery cohort were randomly divided in a 7:3 ratio. Results and caveats for the whole study, not just this receptor: In cross-validation, a model built on a 13 V-J signature told ophthalmopathy apart from stable hyperthyroidism with approximately 91% sensitivity and 81% to 82% specificity, and in testing the same model reached 80%/75%. Blood samples also contained most of the expanded thyroid clonotypes (frequency above 0.001), which suggests that blood repertoires may reflect thyroid immune responses. Sample size was not statistically predetermined, and investigators were not blinded to group allocation. In validation, the model predicted progression to ophthalmopathy a median of about 5.9 months before onset, with roughly 68% sensitivity and just under 75% specificity.

A patient counted as having stable Graves' hyperthyroidism if no progression to ophthalmopathy occurred over 18 months of follow-up. Hyperthyroidism patients were newly diagnosed, with disease duration under 2 months, and aged 18 to 65 years. Patients with uncontrolled infections, other autoimmune diseases, pregnancy or lactation were excluded. Diagnoses relied on clinical symptoms, serum thyroxine and TRAb, thyroid ultrasound and orbital computed tomography. PBMCs were isolated from about 9 ml of fresh peripheral blood by Ficoll-Paque density gradient centrifugation. Trizol reagent was used to extract total RNA, and RNA quality was then checked on an Agilent 2100 Bioanalyzer. Amplification of TCR beta CDR3 regions was carried out from RNA transcripts. A first-round RT-PCR of the TCR CDR3 used the HTBI primer set with the Qiagen OneStep RT-PCR kit. Libraries were constructed in a second round of multiplex PCR, after which size selection and purification were performed. Paired-end sequencing of the libraries was performed with 100 bp reads on an Illumina HiSeq2000. The published analysis was carried out like this. SOAPnuke was used to process the raw data, throwing out any read that contained adapters or uncalled bases, had a mean Phred below 15, or lacked an exact constant-primer or identifier match. COPE v1.2.5 was used to merge the high-quality paired reads, and each unique nucleotide sequence was defined as a clonotype. MiTCR v1.1 was used to align the clonotypes against IMGT TRBV, TRBD and TRBJ reference segments. Only V-J combinations with frequency above 0.0001, covering about 99% of repertoires, were analysed. The TCS score was defined as the ratio of F50 (clonal expansion) to E x V (chaos), calculated using BLOSUM62-based TCRdist between CDR3 peptides within each V-J. Welch's t-statistics and random forest reduced around 510 V-J features to 10 to 15, which were used in a naive Bayes classifier (R e1071). TCRdb itself trimmed the public reads at Q25 with fastp, ran MiXCR and retained productive beta chains. All rows with the same CDR3 protein become a single entry with the most common DNA and genes. TCRdb's processing, not the authors', yielded these V and J calls. Counted in this sample were a few hundred thousand distinct CDR3 sequences; 14% of them appeared once. The top ten clonotypes cover over 11% of the sample.

This clonotype was seen ten or more times. What this receptor recognizes is not known. Base qualities are not recorded, but no much larger clone differs from it by a single base. From the cysteine through the phenylalanine, the CDR3 covers 13 amino acids. The sequence is cut down to CDR3 DNA, 39 bases in frame from base 1. The germline V gene gives CDR1 as MNHNS and CDR2 as SASEGT. For this chain, trimming is 4 bases at the V end and 7 bases at the J end, and the number of junction bases without a gene match is 2. The chain joins TRBV6-1 to TRBJ2-7; 12 of the junction bases match TRBD1. This sequence was found in a woman between 40 and 50 years old with Graves' hyperthyroidism. Sequencing was performed on blood. The DNA sequence is as follows: TGTGCCAGCAGTGGGGACAGGGGGCAAGAGCAGTACTTC. It specifies CASSGDRGQEQYF.